What follows is one TCR beta chain and its context. Antigen unknown. The source of the sample is a study of identical twins. The study, taken as a whole, reports: The study found weaker excess twin sharing in beta out-of-frame sequences. There was an excess of low generation probability in the out-of-frame alpha sequences that twins shared. Monozygotic twin pairs showed more out-of-frame TCR alpha sharing than models estimated. Memory repertoires lacked the insertion deficit that abundant cord blood beta clonotypes showed.

Each CDR3 protein gets one entry after TCRdb re-called the 5' RACE reads with MiXCR. The top ten clones hold 0.25% to 0.3% of a sample with 1.5 million or so distinct CDR3 sequences, about 32% of them seen once. V dropped 0 bases and J dropped 4; count of bases not matched to a gene: 8. CDR1 is LGHDT, CDR2 YNNKEL, per germline (reference sequence). The CDR3 is 16 residues long. Sequencing used cord blood. This sequence was found in a newborn girl in good health. The chain employs TRBV3-1 and TRBJ1-2; the match to TRBD1 covers 7 bases. Here the CDR3 DNA reads TGTGCCAGCAGCCAAGATTCGGACAGGTTTGGCTATGGCTACACCTTC. This gives the protein CASSQDSDRFGYGYTF. Full variable domain (remainder filled in from reference TRBV3-1 and TRBJ1-2): DTAVSQTPKYLVTQMGNDKSIKCEQNLGHDTMYWYKQDSKKFLKIMFSYNNKELIINETVPNRFSPKSPDKAHLNLHINSLELGDSAVYFCASSQDSDRFGYGYTFGSGTRLTVV.